The following is a T cell receptor (beta chain) sequence with its context. What it binds is not known. Investigators reverse transcribed all isolated RNA, so they sequenced expressed TCRB transcripts. Here immunoSEQ multiplex PCR was the method, and the copy in TCRdb shows in-frame clones only, minus some. Of hundreds of thousands of clones in the sample, 15% to 18% were seen once. The sample comes from a study of beta chain features in type 1 diabetes. General study points: A moderate, significant TCRB CDR3 shortening appeared in type 1 diabetes across four CD4+ subsets. For type 1 diabetes patients, VDJ junctions showed fewer insertions and more deletions. It was not settled here whether HLA type affects TCRB rearrangement.

Cells sorted by CD45RO/CCR7/CD25/CD127/CD95/CD27 comprised CD4+ naive, central memory, regulatory and stem cell-like memory cells. The CDR3 extends over 16 amino acids. Deletions cut 5 bases from V and 0 bases from J, with 14 bases between. CDR1 and CDR2 from the germline V gene are LNHDA and SQIVND (reference sequence). The sequenced sample was naive CD4+ T cells from blood. This chain links TRBV19 with TRBJ2-1; no firm D call. This clonotype was sampled from a man between 18 and 35 years old in good health. The CDR3 DNA sequence: TGTGCCAGTAGTGTCCTTCAATCGAGCTCCTACAATGAGCAGTTCTTC. Its protein product is CASSVLQSSSYNEQFF.